This is a list of T cell receptor beta chains from one sample in a study of OX40 agonist ivuxolimab in advanced cancers. Here immunoSEQ multiplex PCR was the method, and the copy in TCRdb shows in-frame clones only, minus some. The profile shows 75,000 to 80,000 clones, around four fifths of them singletons. Specimen: CD4+ or CD8+ T cells sorted from blood, collected in a trial of the OX40 agonist ivuxolimab. The origin of the receptors is an adult with an advanced solid tumor such as melanoma, head and neck, liver or kidney cancer. CDR3s include the opening cysteine and the closing phenylalanine or tryptophan. Each record gives: V gene, J gene, CDR3 protein.

TRBV19,TRBJ1-2,CASSIAPGQVYGYTF
TRBV7-9,TRBJ1-1,CASSLGGQGTEAFF
TRBV5-4,TRBJ2-7,CASSLDSRVSEQYF
TRBV9,TRBJ2-3,CASSVDGRAPHTDTQYF
TRBV6-1,TRBJ1-1,CASSVLPSMNTEAFF
TRBV7-3,TRBJ2-2,CASSLYAGVYAGTSGSAGELFF
TRBV19,TRBJ2-2,CASSMRTSGGYTGELFF
TRBV14,TRBJ1-6,CASSHGGRNSPLHF
TRBV4-1,TRBJ1-6,CASSQEPGPNSPLHF
TRBV30,TRBJ1-3,CAWSSGRNTIYF
TRBV19,TRBJ2-7,CASRALAGGSYEQYF
TRBV28,TRBJ1-4,CASSPQGRSEKLFF
TRBV7-2,TRBJ2-7,CASSLAGQGGREQYF
TRBV20-1,TRBJ2-1,CSASRFDEQFF
TRBV7-3,TRBJ2-5,CASSYGQGETQYF
TRBV9,TRBJ2-5,CASSVEGETQYF
TRBV7-9,TRBJ1-3,CASRQLPGNTIYF
TRBV11-3,TRBJ2-5,CASSRPGLGETQYF
TRBV5-4,TRBJ1-2,CASSPTQGANYGYTF
TRBV6-5,TRBJ2-7,CASTSEQGTYEQYF